This passage covers 10 T cell receptor beta chains from one sample sequenced in a study of shared clonotypes between healthy human individuals. Using immunoSEQ multiplex PCR, the repertoire was profiled, and TCRdb retains in-frame clones only, with some absent. The sample shows fewer than 1.8 million clones, 98% to 99% of them seen only once. Material for sequencing was naive CD4+ T cells sorted from blood. The subset was: CD45RA+ positively selected. These receptors originate from a man in his thirties or forties in good health.

This chain uses TRBV11-2 with TRBJ2-7, with 8 bases aligning to TRBD1. Trimming took 1 base from V and 5 from J; bases not matched to a gene: 10. The CDR3 length is 16 residues. CDR1 and CDR2 (germline): SGHAT, FQNNGV. This CDR3 is CASSLVIGQGLNEQYF. CDR3 in DNA: TGTGCCAGCAGCTTAGTTATCGGACAGGGCTTGAACGAGCAGTACTTC. Combining the CDR3 with reference TRBV11-2 and TRBJ2-7 gives the whole variable domain EAGVAQSPRYKIIEKRQSVAFWCNPISGHATLYWYQQILGQGPKLLIQFQNNGVVDDSQLPKDRFSAERLKGVDSTLKIQPAKLEDSAVYLCASSLVIGQGLNEQYFGPGTRLTVT.

The V gene is TRBV6-6, the J gene TRBJ2-7; 8 nucleotides line up with TRBD1. CDR1 is MNHNY, CDR2 SVGAGI, per germline (reference sequence). The CDR3 has 13 amino acids. Losses at the gene ends were 8 bases for V and 4 bases for J; bases not matched to a gene: 7. For the CDR3, the DNA is TGTGCCAGCGACGGACAGGGTAGATACGAGCAGTACTTC. Translated, it gives CASDGQGRYEQYF.

The chain couples TRBV6-5 to TRBJ2-2; D uncertain. Germline CDR1 reads MNHEY; CDR2 reads SVGAGI. V was shortened by 6 bases and J by 4 bases, with 6 bases between the two germline ends. The length of the CDR3 is 12 residues. The CDR3 loop is CASSRVTGELFF. CDR3 DNA sequence: TGTGCCAGCAGCAGAGTCACCGGGGAGCTGTTTTTT.

This clone has just one count. This chain joins TRBV18 and TRBJ2-2, with a possible D match to TRBD2 (5 bases). Trimming removed 6 bases at V and 7 bases at J, with 15 bases between. The CDR3 is made up of 14 amino acids. In germline, CDR1 is KGHSH, CDR2 LQKENI. This CDR3 is CASSPATRGGELFF. The DNA for the CDR3 is TGTGCCAGCTCCCCCGCCACCCGGGGCGGGGAGCTGTTTTTT.

This chain connects TRBV9 to TRBJ2-7; D remains unclear. This CDR3 is 14 amino acids long. Between the trimmed V and J ends, which lost 0 bases and 5 bases, there was a span of 12 bases. From germline, CDR1 is SGDLS and CDR2 YYNGEE. The CDR3 DNA reads as TGTGCCAGCAGCGTAGCAGGTTTTCAAGACGAGCAGTACTTC. Translated: CASSVAGFQDEQYF.

The genes are TRBV6-1 and TRBJ2-3; a possible D gene is TRBD1 (6 bases). The V end lost 6 bases, the J end lost 8 bases, and 21 bases lay between the germline ends. In germline, CDR1 is MNHNS, CDR2 SASEGT. This CDR3 is 15 amino acids long. In DNA, the CDR3 is TGTGCCAGCAGAGCTGACAGGTTTATTCCGACTACGCAGTATTTT. Amino acids: CASRADRFIPTTQYF.

With respect to this clone: Other DNA sequences in this sample translate to the same CDR3. DNA for the CDR3: TGTGCCAGCAGCGTAGCAAGCGGGAGGGGGGAGACCCAGTACTTC. Its protein is CASSVASGRGETQYF. The genes are TRBV9 and TRBJ2-5, with 10 bases matching TRBD2. The CDR3 totals 15 residues. V lost 0 bases to trimming and J lost 5 bases; unmatched junction nucleotides: 4. Germline V gene lookup returns CDR1 SGDLS and CDR2 YYNGEE.

This chain connects TRBV28 to TRBJ2-3; 8 bases map to TRBD2. The CDR3 length is 14 residues. Germline trimming cut 6 bases from V and 3 bases from J; bases unmatched to any gene: 5. CDR1 and CDR2 from the germline V gene are MDHEN and SYDVKM. CDR3 amino acids: CASRRSGRTDTQYF. The CDR3 region has the DNA TGTGCCAGCAGAAGGAGCGGGAGAACAGATACGCAGTATTTT.

CDR3 nucleotides: TGTGCCAGCAGCGTAGGCCTCCCTAGCACAGATACGCAGTATTTT. As protein: CASSVGLPSTDTQYF. The chain has TRBV9 and TRBJ2-3; D uncertain. With 0 bases removed from V and 0 bases from J, the gap between germline ends came to 8 bases. CDR3 length: 15 amino acids. Germline assignment: CDR1 SGDLS and CDR2 YYNGEE.

This clone occurred once. The genes are TRBV2 and TRBJ2-1; 12 nucleotides align to TRBD1. CDR3 length: 15 residues. Germline values: CDR1 SNHLY, CDR2 FYNNEI. V lost 8 bases to trimming and J lost 9 bases; unmatched junction nucleotides: 11. Here the CDR3 reads CASGPRDRGQSEQFF. The CDR3, as DNA: TGTGCCAGCGGCCCCCGGGACAGGGGGCAAAGTGAGCAGTTCTTC.